The 30 T cell receptor beta chains below come from one sample, sequenced in a study of low-dose radiotherapy and immunotherapy resistance in tumors. Gene-specific TRAV and TRBV primers were used for first-strand cDNA, covering alpha and beta chains. With a V-primer adapter and a constant-region primer, TCRs were amplified for approximately 19 PCR cycles. One entry per CDR3 protein, called by TCRdb with MiXCR from the reads. The data show about 9,800 distinct CDR3 sequences, with about three quarters seen just once and 1.4% to 1.5% held by the top ten. Every receptor here comes from a human donor with advanced metastatic prostate, ovarian, gallbladder or colorectal cancer (not recorded which). This table probably holds off-target reads from a library built for another chain.

The chain couples TRBV4-1 to TRBJ2-5; weak D call: TRBD2 (6 bases). Trimming took 0 bases from V and 4 from J, leaving 15 bases between them. Germline V gene lookup returns CDR1 MGHRA and CDR2 YSYEKL. The CDR3 is 16 residues long. CDR3 coding DNA: TGCGCCAGCAGCCAAGAAGTCGGGAGAGAGGGAGAGACCCAGTACTTC. Encoded protein: CASSQEVGREGETQYF.

The chain carries TRBV29-1 and TRBJ2-6; D ambiguous. This CDR3 is 15 amino acids long. The V gene lost 0 bases and the J gene lost 4 bases, with 10 bases spanning the gap. Germline CDR1 SQVTM, CDR2 ANQGSEA. CDR3 sequence: CSVEDSSLGANVLTF. Here the CDR3 DNA reads TGCAGCGTTGAAGATTCCAGCCTAGGGGCCAACGTCCTGACTTTC.

The genes are TRBV10-3 and TRBJ2-1; D may be TRBD2 (7 bases). The CDR3 spans 14 residues. V was pared by 2 bases and J by 8 bases, with 13 bases between. Germline assignment: CDR1 ENHRY and CDR2 SYGVKD. Written as DNA, the CDR3 is TGTGCCATCAGTGAGAGAGGGGGGGGAGATGAGCAGTTCTTC. It yields the protein CAISERGGGDEQFF.

Only one count was recorded for this clonotype. This chain connects TRBV24-1 to TRBJ1-1; a possible D gene is TRBD1 (6 bases). From germline, CDR1 is KGHDR and CDR2 SFDVKD. This CDR3 is built from 16 residues. V shed 0 bases and J shed 3 bases, with 13 bases lying between them. The CDR3 sequence: CATSDLQGKMHTEAFF. The CDR3 DNA is TGTGCCACCAGTGATTTGCAGGGGAAGATGCACACTGAAGCTTTCTTT.

In its sample, this clonotype was seen a few times. The chain couples TRBV6-8 to TRBJ1-2; unclear D gene. Trimming removed 8 bases from V and 6 bases from J, with 22 bases in between. CDR1 and CDR2 from the germline V gene are MNHGY and SAAAGT. This CDR3 has 15 residues. CDR3: CASYSNRGGSDGYTF. Written as DNA, the CDR3 is TGTGCCAGCTACTCCAATCGGGGAGGGAGCGATGGCTACACCTTC.

This clonotype is a singleton in its sample. The genes are TRBV7-9 and TRBJ1-6; D unclear. Trimming pared 1 base from V and 6 bases from J, leaving 7 bases between. The V gene's germline CDR1 is SEHNR and CDR2 FQNEAQ (reference sequence). There are 14 residues in the CDR3. CDR3 in amino acids: CASSLGRLNSPLHF. CDR3 coding DNA: TGTGCCAGCAGCTTAGGGCGGCTTAATTCACCCCTCCACTTT. Complete variable domain (other parts from reference TRBV7-9 and TRBJ1-6): DTGVSQNPRHKITKRGQNVTFRCDPISEHNRLYWYRQTLGQGPEFLTYFQNEAQLEKSRLLSDRFSAERPKGSFSTLEIQRTEQGDSAMYLCASSLGRLNSPLHFGNGTRLTVT.

The chain uses TRBV5-1 and TRBJ2-4; D is uncertain. Germline assignment: CDR1 SGHRS and CDR2 YFSETQ. Trimming cost V 0 bases and J 0 bases, with 16 bases left between them. CDR3 length: 18 residues. The DNA for the CDR3 is TGCGCCAGCAGCTTGGAGACGGAGAGTATTTTAGCCAAAAACATTCAGTACTTC. Protein product: CASSLETESILAKNIQYF.

This rearrangement joins TRBV29-1 to TRBJ2-7, with D possibly matching TRBD1 (6 bases). V lost 5 bases and J 2 bases, leaving 10 bases between the germline ends. The germline CDR1 and CDR2 sequences are SQVTM and ANQGSEA. The CDR3 contains 12 residues. DNA of the CDR3: TGCAGCGTTAAACAGGGACCCTACGAGCAGTACTTC. Translated: CSVKQGPYEQYF.

This chain uses TRBV3-1 with TRBJ2-7, with 10 bases fitting TRBD1. J was trimmed by 6 bases and V by 1 base; bases with no gene match: 3. Germline CDR1 LGHDT, CDR2 YNNKEL (reference sequence). The CDR3 length is 14 residues. CDR3 residues: CASSQGDRGLEQYF. CDR3 nucleotides: TGTGCCAGCAGCCAAGGGGACAGGGGACTCGAGCAGTACTTC.

The chain carries TRBV12-3 or TRBV12-4 and TRBJ2-1; D is possibly TRBD2 (5 bases). Trimming stripped 4 bases from V and 10 bases from J, with 14 bases between. This CDR3 spans 13 amino acids. The CDR3 nucleotides read TGTGCCAGCAGTTCAGGTCCGGGAACGGAGCAGTTCTTC. Translating it yields CASSSGPGTEQFF.

The chain couples TRBV29-1 to TRBJ2-7; tentative D call: TRBD1 (6 bases). Germline V gives CDR1 SQVTM, CDR2 ANQGSEA. Between the trimmed V and J ends, which lost 4 bases and 3 bases, there was a span of 10 bases. This CDR3 has 12 amino acids. DNA for the CDR3: TGCAGCGTTGGGTACAGGGACTACGAGCAGTACTTC. Translated, it gives CSVGYRDYEQYF.

V is TRBV28 and J is TRBJ2-1; TRBD2 aligns across 10 bases. Trimming took 8 bases from V and 3 from J; bases not matched to a gene: 7. The CDR3 loop spans 15 amino acids. Per germline, CDR1 MDHEN and CDR2 SYDVKM. The chain's CDR3 is CASEPTSGNYNEQFF. CDR3 DNA sequence: TGTGCCAGCGAACCTACTAGCGGGAACTACAATGAGCAGTTCTTC.

There are a few counts of this clonotype. The gene calls are TRBV7-2 and TRBJ1-4, with 8 bases fitting TRBD1. CDR3 length equals 15 residues. Germline lookup yields CDR1 SGHTA and CDR2 FQGNSA. Trimming removed 4 bases from V and 4 bases from J; junction bases left unmatched: 5. CDR3 amino acids: CASSYQGASNEKLFF. The DNA for the CDR3 is TGTGCCAGCAGCTACCAGGGGGCCAGTAATGAAAAACTGTTTTTT.

The chain uses TRBV29-1 and TRBJ2-3, with TRBD2 matching over 9 bases. CDR3 length: 13 residues. Germline V gene sequence: CDR1 SQVTM, CDR2 ANQGSEA. V was clipped by 6 bases and J by 5 bases; unmatched bases: 6. The CDR3 nucleotides are TGCAGCGTAGCGACTAGCGGTAGAGATACGCAGTATTTT. Translating it yields CSVATSGRDTQYF.

The chain combines TRBV5-3 with TRBJ2-1; the D is unclear. TRBV5-3 is marked as an open reading frame, function uncertain. CDR3 length: 13 amino acids. The V gene lost 8 bases and the J gene lost 5 bases, with 14 bases spanning the gap. CDR3 nucleotide sequence: TGTGCCAGCATCCTGACTGGGGACAATGAGCAGTTCTTC. Residues: CASILTGDNEQFF.

The chain joins TRBV29-1 to TRBJ2-7; possibly TRBD1 or TRBD2 for D (5 bases each). V dropped 6 bases and J dropped 2 bases, with 14 bases sitting between them. The germline CDR1 and CDR2 sequences are SQVTM and ANQGSEA. The CDR3 covers 13 residues. CDR3 DNA: TGCAGCGTGGGGCCGGGGCTACCCTACGAGCAGTACTTC. Its translation is CSVGPGLPYEQYF.

V and J are TRBV29-1 and TRBJ2-5, with D perhaps TRBD2 (6 bases). Trimming took off 8 bases at V and 5 bases at J, with 21 bases between the two ends. CDR1 and CDR2 (germline): SQVTM, ANQGSEA. The CDR3 runs 14 residues. The CDR3 region has the DNA TGCAGCTCCGCCGGGAGTACCGCTGGGGAGACCCAGTACTTC. Protein product: CSSAGSTAGETQYF.

The J gene is TRBJ2-5, the V gene TRBV29-1; 10 nucleotides match TRBD2. CDR3 length: 13 residues. V trimming: 6 bases; J trimming: 5 bases; junction bases outside the gene matches: 6. The germline V gene has CDR1 SQVTM and CDR2 ANQGSEA. DNA of the CDR3: TGCAGCGTGTCTAGCGGGAGTAGGGAGACCCAGTACTTC. Amino acid sequence: CSVSSGSRETQYF.

The V gene is TRBV29-1, the J gene TRBJ2-7; 9 positions match TRBD2. The V segment lost 5 bases and the J segment 6 bases; nucleotides outside the gene matches: 17. In germline, CDR1 is SQVTM, CDR2 ANQGSEA. The CDR3 sequence is 16 residues long. CDR3 protein: CSVRGLSGLATSEQYF. The CDR3 DNA is TGCAGCGTTCGAGGACTGTCGGGACTAGCAACCTCCGAGCAGTACTTC.

V and J are TRBV28 and TRBJ2-3; D is unclear. CDR1 is MDHEN and CDR2 is SYDVKM in the germline V gene. The CDR3 loop spans 13 amino acids. V was clipped by 9 bases and J by 0 bases, with 10 bases between them. CDR3 nucleotides: TGTGCCAGAGGCCCCCCTAGCACAGATACGCAGTATTTT. Translating gives CARGPPSTDTQYF.

The CDR3 is CASKLAGGFFF. Here the CDR3 DNA reads TGTGCCAGCAAACTAGCGGGAGGATTTTTCTTC. The genes are TRBV12-3 or TRBV12-4 and TRBJ2-1; the match to TRBD2 covers 12 bases. J lost 16 bases, V lost 7 bases, and 5 bases had no gene match. This CDR3 is 11 amino acids long.

The chain has TRBV5-4 and TRBJ2-5, with D possibly being TRBD1 (6 bases). Looked up from germline, CDR1 is SGHNT and CDR2 is YYREEE (reference sequence). The CDR3 contains 13 residues. Deletions cut 4 bases from V and 7 bases from J, with 14 bases between. DNA of the CDR3: TGTGCCAGCAGCAACCAGGGGAGCGGGACCCAGTACTTC. It specifies CASSNQGSGTQYF.

The genes are TRBV2 and TRBJ2-4; 10 nucleotides line up with TRBD2. J gave up 4 bases and V 0 bases, and 3 bases lay outside the gene matches. The CDR3 length is 16 residues. The V gene's germline CDR1 is SNHLY and CDR2 FYNNEI. The CDR3 reads CASSEARLAGKNIQYF. Here the CDR3 DNA reads TGTGCCAGCAGTGAAGCGCGACTAGCGGGTAAAAACATTCAGTACTTC.

This clonotype was counted a few times. The chain is built from TRBV28 and TRBJ2-1, with 7 bases fitting TRBD1. Trimming cost V 7 bases and J 7 bases; bases outside gene matches: 7. Germline V lookup: CDR1 MDHEN, CDR2 SYDVKM. This CDR3 is built from 13 residues. For the CDR3, the DNA is TGTGCCAGCAAGCTGACAGGGCGTAATGAGCAGTTCTTC. This translates into CASKLTGRNEQFF.

As DNA, the CDR3 is TGTGCCAGCAGTCAACCCTACGAGCAGTACTTC. This codes for CASSQPYEQYF. The V gene is TRBV28, the J gene TRBJ2-7; D remains unclear. V was cut by 5 bases and J by 2 bases, with 4 bases left in between. CDR1 and CDR2 (germline): MDHEN, SYDVKM. This CDR3 comprises 11 residues.

This sequence joins TRBV28 and TRBJ1-1; D is unclear. Per the germline V gene, CDR1 is MDHEN and CDR2 is SYDVKM. The V and J ends lost 4 bases and 11 bases respectively, with 11 bases between them. This CDR3 is 11 amino acids long. In DNA form, the CDR3 reads TGTGCCAGCAGTTCGGTCCCTACGGCTTTCTTT. Amino acids: CASSSVPTAFF.

The chain uses TRBV28 and TRBJ2-7; 7 bases fit TRBD2. Germline CDR1 and CDR2: MDHEN and SYDVKM. V dropped 7 bases and J dropped 0; count of bases not matched to a gene: 6. This CDR3 is 14 amino acids long. The CDR3 protein is CASTLSGASYEQYF. CDR3 bases: TGTGCCAGCACCCTAAGCGGGGCCTCCTACGAGCAGTACTTC.

The V call is TRBV4-1, the J call TRBJ1-1; a possible D gene is TRBD1 (6 bases). The CDR3 runs 13 residues. Germline CDR1 and CDR2: MGHRA and YSYEKL. Trimming took 7 bases from V and 5 from J, leaving 14 bases between them. CDR3 sequence reads: CASKVPGVTEAFF. CDR3 nucleotide sequence: TGCGCCAGCAAAGTACCAGGGGTAACTGAAGCTTTCTTT.

The chain is built from TRBV19 and TRBJ1-5; D not certain. The germline V gene encodes CDR1 LNHDA and CDR2 SQIVND (reference sequence). The CDR3 runs to 16 residues. With 2 bases removed from V and 5 bases from J, the gap between germline ends came to 16 bases. CDR3 region: CASSIIRSPWHQPQHF. CDR3 DNA sequence: TGTGCCAGTAGTATAATTAGGTCGCCATGGCATCAGCCCCAGCATTTT. Based on the CDR3 plus reference TRBV19 and TRBJ1-5, the full variable domain is DGGITQSPKYLFRKEGQNVTLSCEQNLNHDAMYWYRQDPGQGLRLIYYSQIVNDFQKGDIAEGYSVSREKKESFPLTVTSAQKNPTAFYLCASSIIRSPWHQPQHFGDGTRLSIL.

This chain connects TRBV12-3 or TRBV12-4 to TRBJ1-4; TRBD1 is a possible D gene (5 bases). The CDR3 is 15 amino acids. V lost 6 bases to trimming and J lost 0 bases, with 11 bases between them. The DNA for the CDR3 is TGTGCCAGCAGGCAGGGACTTTCAACTAATGAAAAACTGTTTTTT. Translating it yields CASRQGLSTNEKLFF.